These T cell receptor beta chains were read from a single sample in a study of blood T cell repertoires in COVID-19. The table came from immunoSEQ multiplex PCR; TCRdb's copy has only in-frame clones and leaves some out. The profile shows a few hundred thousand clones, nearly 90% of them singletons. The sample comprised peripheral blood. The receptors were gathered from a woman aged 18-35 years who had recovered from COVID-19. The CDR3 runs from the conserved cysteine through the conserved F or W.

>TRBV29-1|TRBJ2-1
CSVYRGRVWFF
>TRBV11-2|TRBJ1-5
CASSLGQGYSQPQHF
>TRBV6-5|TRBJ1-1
CASSYPGQVATEAFF
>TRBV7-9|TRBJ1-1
CASSLEGVWTGNTEAFF
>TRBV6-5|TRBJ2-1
CASSYGQPGSGSEFF
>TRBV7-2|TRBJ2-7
CASSRRYEQYF
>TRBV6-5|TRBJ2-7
CASSVQGYEEQYF
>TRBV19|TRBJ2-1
CASSTWTSGRPYNEQFF
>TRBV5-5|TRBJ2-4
CASSSGLAGWENIQYF
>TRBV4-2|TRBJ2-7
CASSQDRGLSSDEQYF
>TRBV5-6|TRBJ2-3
CASSFSSSGFTDTQYF
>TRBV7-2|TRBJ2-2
CASSDAGGPNTGELFF
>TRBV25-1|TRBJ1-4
CASSDSDREGEKLFF
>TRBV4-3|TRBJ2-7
CASSQDGQNEQYF
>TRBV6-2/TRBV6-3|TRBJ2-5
CASSYSPPGLADKETQYF
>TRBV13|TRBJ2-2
CASTNAETSEPGTGELFF
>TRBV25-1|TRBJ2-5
CASSEQSGDRGSRETQYF
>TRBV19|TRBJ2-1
CATQDVDEQFF
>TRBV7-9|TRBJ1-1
CASSRGTADDTEAFF
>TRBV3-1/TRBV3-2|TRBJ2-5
CASSQESQRGEETQYF
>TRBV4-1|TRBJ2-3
CASSPLAGSTDTQYF
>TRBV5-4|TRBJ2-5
CASSTQETQYF
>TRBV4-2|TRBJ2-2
CASSQDLTENTGELFF
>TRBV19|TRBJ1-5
CASSPQARGQPQHF